The next 17 T cell receptor beta chains were all read from a single sample in a study of blood T cell repertoires in COVID-19. Produced via immunoSEQ multiplex PCR; TCRdb's table is partial and in-frame only. The table records fewer than 200,000 clones, 85% of them present only once. Sequenced: peripheral blood. These receptors originate from a human donor with acute or convalescent COVID-19. The donor label of this sample is uncertain.

This chain links TRBV25-1 with TRBJ2-2, with D unresolved. This CDR3 contains 15 residues. Germline assignment: CDR1 MGHDK and CDR2 SYGVNS. The V end lost 1 base, the J end lost 2 bases, and 8 bases lay between the germline ends. The CDR3 DNA sequence: TGTGCCAGCAGTGAATTGGGCACCAACACCGGGGAGCTGTTTTTT. As protein: CASSELGTNTGELFF.

The V gene is TRBV30, the J gene TRBJ1-4; D remains ambiguous. The CDR3 contains 11 residues. Germline loops: CDR1 GTSNPN, CDR2 SVGIG (reference sequence). Trimming stripped 0 bases from V and 8 bases from J, with 4 bases between. In DNA, the CDR3 is TGTGCCTGGAGTGTAAGCGAAAAACTGTTTTTT. This encodes CAWSVSEKLFF.

Here the CDR3 DNA reads TGTGCCAGCAGCTTTAGCGGGGGGGCCGGAACCGGGGAGCTGTTTTTT. Amino acid sequence: CASSFSGGAGTGELFF. This chain links TRBV7-9 with TRBJ2-2; 11 nucleotides agree with TRBD2. J gave up 5 bases and V 3 bases, and 5 bases lay outside the gene matches. The CDR3 totals 16 residues. Germline lookup yields CDR1 SEHNR and CDR2 FQNEAQ (reference sequence).

This clone showed up just once. The J gene is TRBJ2-2, the V gene TRBV3-1 (or the pseudogene TRBV3-2), with D tentatively TRBD1 (6 bases). The CDR3 length is 14 residues. Per germline, CDR1 LGHDT and CDR2 YNNKEL (reference sequence). Trimming stripped 5 bases from V and 5 bases from J, with 12 bases between. The CDR3 here is CASSKRDTTGELFF. The DNA for the CDR3 is TGTGCCAGCAGCAAACGGGACACAACCGGGGAGCTGTTTTTT.

The chain employs TRBV19 and TRBJ1-1, with no clear D. The CDR3 runs 14 residues. V lost 3 bases and J 1 base, leaving 9 bases between the germline ends. Germline V CDR1 and CDR2: LNHDA, SQIVND (reference sequence). CDR3: CASSMRLQNTEAFF. The CDR3 nucleotides read TGTGCCAGTAGTATGCGACTTCAGAACACTGAAGCTTTCTTT.

V gene TRBV24-1 combines with J gene TRBJ1-4, with D uncertain. V was shortened by 4 bases and J by 5 bases, with 13 bases between the two germline ends. The germline V gene encodes CDR1 KGHDR and CDR2 SFDVKD. This CDR3 spans 15 amino acids. In DNA, the CDR3 is TGTGCCACCAGTGACGGCGGCCGGAAAAATGAAAAACTGTTTTTT. Encoded protein: CATSDGGRKNEKLFF.

This clone showed up just once. The chain combines TRBV19 with TRBJ1-5; 7 nucleotides line up with TRBD1. With V trimmed by 4 bases and J by 3 bases, 9 bases remained unmatched. Germline values: CDR1 LNHDA, CDR2 SQIVND (reference sequence). This CDR3 region has 16 residues. The DNA of the CDR3 is TGTGCCAGTAGTACGTCCCCGACAGGGACCAATCAGCCCCAGCATTTT. Protein product: CASSTSPTGTNQPQHF.

The chain recombines TRBV19 with TRBJ1-1; 9 bases align to TRBD1. Trimming at V came to 5 bases and at J to 5 bases, leaving 3 bases not matched to a gene. CDR1 and CDR2 (germline): LNHDA, SQIVND (reference sequence). The CDR3 loop spans 13 amino acids. CDR3 in amino acids: CASSSTGGTEAFF. The CDR3, as DNA: TGTGCCAGTAGTTCGACAGGGGGGACTGAAGCTTTCTTT.

This chain links TRBV18 with TRBJ1-5; TRBD1 might be the D (6 bases). V lost 2 bases to trimming and J lost 1 base, with 9 bases between them. The germline gives CDR1 KGHSH, CDR2 LQKENI. The CDR3 has 15 amino acids. The CDR3 loop reads CASSPGTTSNQPQHF. CDR3 in DNA: TGTGCCAGCTCACCAGGGACAACCAGCAATCAGCCCCAGCATTTT.

The chain has TRBV29-1 and TRBJ1-5; D gene unclear. V was trimmed by 0 bases and J by 4 bases, leaving 7 bases between them. The CDR3 runs 13 residues. Germline V gene sequence: CDR1 SQVTM, CDR2 ANQGSEA. The CDR3 DNA reads TGCAGCGTTGAAGATCAAGAGAATCAGCCCCAGCATTTT. Protein product: CSVEDQENQPQHF.

The chain combines TRBV5-4 with TRBJ1-1; TRBD1 matches at 7 bases. Germline CDR1 is SGHNT and CDR2 is YYREEE (reference sequence). The V gene end was trimmed by 3 bases and the J gene end by 3 bases; junction bases not matched to a gene: 2. The CDR3 runs to 13 residues. Written as DNA, the CDR3 is TGTGCCAGCAGCTCTACAGGGGACACTGAAGCTTTCTTT. Protein: CASSSTGDTEAFF.

This chain uses TRBV5-4 with TRBJ2-2; TRBD1 matches at 11 bases. CDR1 is SGHNT and CDR2 is YYREEE in the germline V gene (reference sequence). Trimming took 4 bases from V and 2 from J; bases not matched to a gene: 7. The CDR3 has 17 amino acids. CDR3 sequence (DNA): TGTGCCAGCAGCGCCCTCTGGACAGGGGGCAACACCGGGGAGCTGTTTTTT. As protein: CASSALWTGGNTGELFF.

This rearrangement joins TRBV12-3 or TRBV12-4 to TRBJ1-1; a possible D gene is TRBD1 (6 bases). With 6 bases removed from V and 1 base from J, the gap between germline ends came to 9 bases. This CDR3 contains 13 residues. CDR3 in amino acids: CASRRGQNTEAFF. The CDR3 DNA follows: TGTGCCAGCAGAAGGGGACAGAACACTGAAGCTTTCTTT.

This clone was seen a handful of times. J is TRBJ1-2 and V is TRBV21-1. TRBV21-1 is annotated as a pseudogene. The CDR3 runs 12 residues. CDR3 amino acids: CASSLSGGGYTF. CDR3 bases: TGTGCCAGCAGCCTAAGCGGGGGGGGCTACACCTTC.

The chain recombines TRBV12-1 with TRBJ1-2; TRBD1, the D gene given by the table, was not confirmed from the DNA. TRBV12-1 is designated a pseudogene. This CDR3 region has 14 residues. The CDR3 DNA reads TGTGCCAGCAGCTCTAGACAGGGTAACTATGGCTACACCTTC. It translates to CASSSRQGNYGYTF.

The rearrangement joins TRBV4-1 to TRBJ2-5, with 8 bases identical to TRBD2. V shed 1 base and J 3 bases; nucleotides not matched to a gene: 7. Germline-derived CDR1 and CDR2 are MGHRA and YSYEKL. The CDR3 consists of 16 residues. The CDR3 reads CASSQVVGAGEETQYF. For the CDR3, the DNA is TGCGCCAGCAGCCAAGTAGTTGGAGCGGGGGAAGAGACCCAGTACTTC.

This clone occurred a few times. The J gene is TRBJ1-2, the V gene TRBV6-5; D uncertain. This CDR3 contains 14 residues. In germline, CDR1 is MNHEY, CDR2 SVGAGI. The V and J ends lost 0 bases and 8 bases respectively, with 13 bases between them. CDR3 residues: CASSYSAGPSGYTF. The CDR3 DNA reads as TGTGCCAGCAGTTACTCGGCGGGTCCGAGCGGCTACACCTTC.